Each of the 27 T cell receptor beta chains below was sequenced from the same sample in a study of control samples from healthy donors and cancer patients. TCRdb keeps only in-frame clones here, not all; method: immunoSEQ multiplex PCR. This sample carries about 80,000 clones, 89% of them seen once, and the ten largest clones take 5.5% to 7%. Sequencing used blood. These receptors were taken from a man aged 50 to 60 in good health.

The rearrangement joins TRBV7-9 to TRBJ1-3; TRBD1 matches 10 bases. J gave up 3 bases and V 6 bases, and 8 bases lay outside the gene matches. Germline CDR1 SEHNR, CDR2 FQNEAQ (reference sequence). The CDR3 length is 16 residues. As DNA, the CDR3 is TGTGCCAGCAGAGCGACAGGGGGCACTCATGGAAACACCATATATTTT. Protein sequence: CASRATGGTHGNTIYF.

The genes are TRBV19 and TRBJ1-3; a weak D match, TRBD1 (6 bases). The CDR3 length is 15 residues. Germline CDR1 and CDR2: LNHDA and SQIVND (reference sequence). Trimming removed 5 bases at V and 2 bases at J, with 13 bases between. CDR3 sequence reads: CASSWTQGTGNTIYF. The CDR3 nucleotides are TGTGCCAGTAGTTGGACGCAGGGGACTGGAAACACCATATATTTT.

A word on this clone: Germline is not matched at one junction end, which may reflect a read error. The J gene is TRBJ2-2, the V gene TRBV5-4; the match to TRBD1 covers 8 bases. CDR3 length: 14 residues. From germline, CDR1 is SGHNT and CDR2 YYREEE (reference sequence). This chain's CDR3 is CASSRQGYTGELLF. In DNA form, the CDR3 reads TGTGCCAGCAGCCGACAGGGGTATACCGGGGAGCTGCTTTTT.

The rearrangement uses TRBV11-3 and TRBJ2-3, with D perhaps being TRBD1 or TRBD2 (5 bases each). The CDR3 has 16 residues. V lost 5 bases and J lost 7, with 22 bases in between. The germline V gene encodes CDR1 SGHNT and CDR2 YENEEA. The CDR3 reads CASSPIDVGEIYTQYF. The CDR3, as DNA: TGTGCCAGCAGCCCGATCGACGTAGGGGAGATTTATACGCAGTATTTT.

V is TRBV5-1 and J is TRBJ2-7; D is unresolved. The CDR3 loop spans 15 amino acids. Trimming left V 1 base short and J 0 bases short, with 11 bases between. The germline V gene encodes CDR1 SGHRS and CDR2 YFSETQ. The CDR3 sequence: CASSLSVTGSYEQYF. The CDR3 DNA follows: TGCGCCAGCAGCTTGAGTGTGACTGGCTCCTACGAGCAGTACTTC.

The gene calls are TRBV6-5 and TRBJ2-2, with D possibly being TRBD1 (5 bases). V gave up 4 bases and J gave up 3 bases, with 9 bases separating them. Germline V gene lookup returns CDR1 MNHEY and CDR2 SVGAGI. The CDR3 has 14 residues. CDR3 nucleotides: TGTGCCAGCAGTTTGACAGTATACACCGGGGAGCTGTTTTTT. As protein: CASSLTVYTGELFF.

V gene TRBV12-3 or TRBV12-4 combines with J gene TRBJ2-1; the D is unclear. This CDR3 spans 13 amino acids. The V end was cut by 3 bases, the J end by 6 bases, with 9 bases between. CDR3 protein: CASSFGLPNEQFF. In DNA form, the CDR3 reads TGTGCCAGCAGTTTCGGCTTACCCAATGAGCAGTTCTTC.

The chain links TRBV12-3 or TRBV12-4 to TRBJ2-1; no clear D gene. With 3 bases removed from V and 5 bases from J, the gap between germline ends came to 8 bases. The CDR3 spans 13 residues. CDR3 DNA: TGTGCCAGCAGTTTTGAAAGGGACAATGAGCAGTTCTTC. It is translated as CASSFERDNEQFF.

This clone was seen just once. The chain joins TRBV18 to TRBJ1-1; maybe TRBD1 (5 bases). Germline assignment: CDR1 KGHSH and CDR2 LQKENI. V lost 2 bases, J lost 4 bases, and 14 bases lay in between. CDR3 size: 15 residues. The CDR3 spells CASSPDRGPGTEAFF. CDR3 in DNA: TGTGCCAGCTCACCAGATCGGGGACCGGGCACTGAAGCTTTCTTT.

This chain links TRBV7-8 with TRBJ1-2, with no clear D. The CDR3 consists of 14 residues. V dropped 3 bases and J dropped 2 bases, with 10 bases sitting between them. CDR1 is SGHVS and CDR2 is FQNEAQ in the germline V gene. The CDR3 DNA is TGTGCCAGCAGCTTCGGACGGGGAAACTATGGCTACACCTTC. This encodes CASSFGRGNYGYTF.

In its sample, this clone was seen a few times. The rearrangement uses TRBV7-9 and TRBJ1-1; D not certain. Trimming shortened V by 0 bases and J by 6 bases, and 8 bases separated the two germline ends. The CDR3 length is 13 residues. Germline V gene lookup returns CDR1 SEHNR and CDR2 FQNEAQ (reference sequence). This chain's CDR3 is CASSLASVSEAFF. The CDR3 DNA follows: TGTGCCAGCAGCTTAGCGTCTGTCTCTGAAGCTTTCTTT. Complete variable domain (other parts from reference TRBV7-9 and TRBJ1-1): DTGVSQNPRHKITKRGQNVTFRCDPISEHNRLYWYRQTLGQGPEFLTYFQNEAQLEKSRLLSDRFSAERPKGSFSTLEIQRTEQGDSAMYLCASSLASVSEAFFGQGTRLTVV.

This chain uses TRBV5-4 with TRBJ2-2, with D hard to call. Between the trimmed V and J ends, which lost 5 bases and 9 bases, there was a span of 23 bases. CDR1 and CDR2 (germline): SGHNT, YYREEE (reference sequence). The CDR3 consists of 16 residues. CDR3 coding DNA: TGTGCCAGCAGGGTCTGGAAGATTGGCCCCTCGCGGGAGCTGTTTTTT. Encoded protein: CASRVWKIGPSRELFF.

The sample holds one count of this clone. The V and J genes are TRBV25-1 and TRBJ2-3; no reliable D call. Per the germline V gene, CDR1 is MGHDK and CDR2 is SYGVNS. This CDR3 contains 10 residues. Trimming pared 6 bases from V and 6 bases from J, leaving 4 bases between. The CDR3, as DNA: TGTGCCAGCAGCCTGGATACGCAGTATTTT. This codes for CASSLDTQYF. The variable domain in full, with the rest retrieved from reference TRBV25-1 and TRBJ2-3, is EADIYQTPRYLVIGTGKKITLECSQTMGHDKMYWYQQDPGMELHLIHYSYGVNSTEKGDLSSESTVSRIRTEHFPLTLESARPSHTSQYLCASSLDTQYFGPGTRLTVL.

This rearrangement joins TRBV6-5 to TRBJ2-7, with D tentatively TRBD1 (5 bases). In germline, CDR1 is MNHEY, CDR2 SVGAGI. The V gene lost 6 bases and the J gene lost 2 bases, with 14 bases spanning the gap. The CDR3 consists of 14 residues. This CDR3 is CASRGRVGAYEQYF. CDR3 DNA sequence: TGTGCCAGCAGAGGCAGGGTAGGGGCCTACGAGCAGTACTTC.

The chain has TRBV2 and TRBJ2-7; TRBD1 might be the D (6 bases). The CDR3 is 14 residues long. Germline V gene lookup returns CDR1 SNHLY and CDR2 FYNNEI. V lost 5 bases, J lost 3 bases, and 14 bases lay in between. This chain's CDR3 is CASSSQGRNYEQYF. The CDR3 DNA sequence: TGTGCCAGCAGTTCTCAGGGGAGAAACTACGAGCAGTACTTC.

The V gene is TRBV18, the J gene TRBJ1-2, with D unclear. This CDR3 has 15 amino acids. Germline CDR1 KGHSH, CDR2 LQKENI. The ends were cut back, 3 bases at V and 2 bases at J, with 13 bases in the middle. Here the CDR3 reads CASSPPSAGNYGYTF. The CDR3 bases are TGTGCCAGCTCACCCCCGTCCGCCGGAAACTATGGCTACACCTTC.

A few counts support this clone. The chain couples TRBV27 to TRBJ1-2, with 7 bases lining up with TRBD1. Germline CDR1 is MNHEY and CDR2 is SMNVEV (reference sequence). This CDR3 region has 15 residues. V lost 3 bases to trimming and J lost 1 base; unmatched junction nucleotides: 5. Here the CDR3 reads CASSFRDSLNYGYTF. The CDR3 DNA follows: TGTGCCAGCAGTTTCCGGGACAGCCTTAACTATGGCTACACCTTC.

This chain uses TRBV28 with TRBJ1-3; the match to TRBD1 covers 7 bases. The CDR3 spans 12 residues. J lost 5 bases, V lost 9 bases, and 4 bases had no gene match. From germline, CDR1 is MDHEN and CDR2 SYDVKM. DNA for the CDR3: TGTGCCAGTCAGACAGGGAGAAACACCATATATTTT. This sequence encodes CASQTGRNTIYF.

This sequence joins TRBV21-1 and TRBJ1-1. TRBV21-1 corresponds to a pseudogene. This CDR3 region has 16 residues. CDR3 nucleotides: TGTGCCAGCAGCAAATCTGGGAAGGGCTGGGACACTGAAGCTTTCTTT. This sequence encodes CASSKSGKGWDTEAFF.

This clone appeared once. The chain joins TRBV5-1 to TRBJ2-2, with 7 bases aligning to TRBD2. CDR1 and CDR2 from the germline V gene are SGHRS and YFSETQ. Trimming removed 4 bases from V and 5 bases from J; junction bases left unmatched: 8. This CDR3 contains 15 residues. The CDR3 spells CASSAGVARTGELFF. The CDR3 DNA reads TGCGCCAGCAGCGCGGGAGTAGCGAGGACCGGGGAGCTGTTTTTT.

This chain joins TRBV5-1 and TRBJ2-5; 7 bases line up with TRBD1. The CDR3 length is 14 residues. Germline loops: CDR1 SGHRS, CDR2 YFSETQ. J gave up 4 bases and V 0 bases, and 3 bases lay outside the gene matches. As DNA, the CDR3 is TGCGCCAGCAGCTTGGAGGGGGCCGGAGAGACCCAGTACTTC. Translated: CASSLEGAGETQYF.

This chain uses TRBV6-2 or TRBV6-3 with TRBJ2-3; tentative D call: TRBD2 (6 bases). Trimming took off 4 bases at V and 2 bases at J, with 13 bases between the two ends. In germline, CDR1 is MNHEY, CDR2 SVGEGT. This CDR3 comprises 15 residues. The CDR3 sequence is CASSFQEGITDTQYF. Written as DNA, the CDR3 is TGTGCCAGCAGTTTCCAGGAGGGGATCACAGATACGCAGTATTTT.

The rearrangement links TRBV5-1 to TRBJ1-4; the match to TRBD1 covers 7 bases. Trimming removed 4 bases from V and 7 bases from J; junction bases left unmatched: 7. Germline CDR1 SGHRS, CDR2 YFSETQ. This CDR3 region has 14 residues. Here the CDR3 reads CASSPDREGEKLFF. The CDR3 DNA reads TGCGCCAGCAGCCCAGACAGGGAGGGTGAAAAACTGTTTTTT. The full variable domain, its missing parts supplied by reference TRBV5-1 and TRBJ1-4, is KAGVTQTPRYLIKTRGQQVTLSCSPISGHRSVSWYQQTPGQGLQFLFEYFSETQRNKGNFPGRFSGRQFSNSRSEMNVSTLELGDSALYLCASSPDREGEKLFFGSGTQLSVL.

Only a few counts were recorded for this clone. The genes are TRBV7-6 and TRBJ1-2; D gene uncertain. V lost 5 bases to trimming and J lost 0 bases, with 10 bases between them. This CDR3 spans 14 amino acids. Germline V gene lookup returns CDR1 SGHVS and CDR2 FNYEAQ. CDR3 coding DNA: TGTGCCAGCAGCCCTCGAGGAGCTAACTATGGCTACACCTTC. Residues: CASSPRGANYGYTF.

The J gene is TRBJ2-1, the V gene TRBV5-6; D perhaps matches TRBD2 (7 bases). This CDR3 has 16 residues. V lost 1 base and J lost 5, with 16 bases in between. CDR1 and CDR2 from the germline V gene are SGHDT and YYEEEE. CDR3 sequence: CASSLWAGGGDNEQFF. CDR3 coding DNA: TGTGCCAGCAGCTTGTGGGCAGGAGGGGGGGACAATGAGCAGTTCTTC.

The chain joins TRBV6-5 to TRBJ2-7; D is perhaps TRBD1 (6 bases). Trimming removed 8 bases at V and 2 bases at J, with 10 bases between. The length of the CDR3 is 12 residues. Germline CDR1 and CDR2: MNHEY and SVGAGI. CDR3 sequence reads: CASGGHAYEQYF. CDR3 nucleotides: TGTGCCAGCGGGGGACATGCCTACGAGCAGTACTTC.

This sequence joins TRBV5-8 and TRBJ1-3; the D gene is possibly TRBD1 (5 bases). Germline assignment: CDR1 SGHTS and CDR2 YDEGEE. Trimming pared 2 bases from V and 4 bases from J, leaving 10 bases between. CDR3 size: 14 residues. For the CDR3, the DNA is TGTGCCAGCAGCTTACGGGGGAGAGGAAACACCATATATTTT. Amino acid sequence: CASSLRGRGNTIYF.